This entry features one T cell receptor (beta chain) sequence. The specificity of this receptor is unknown. The sample holds no much larger clone one base away, and base qualities are not on file. Library prep was done by the immunoSEQ multiplex PCR assay. Entries here come from immuneACCESS through TCRdb and include only in-frame sequences with V and J called. Some clones fail to appear in such tables; in the studies checked, an unresolved V gene covers under half of the shortfall, and the cause of the remainder is unknown. A total of approximately 88,000 clones appear in this sample, 90% to 95% of them only once. The top ten clones comprise about 2.4% of the sample. At the junction V is shortened by 5 bases and J by 7 bases; bases outside the gene matches: 8. Its CDR3 holds 14 amino acids, cysteine through phenylalanine. The sequence is cut down to CDR3 DNA, 42 bases in frame from base 1. CDR1 and CDR2, per the germline V gene (reference sequence), are MNHEY and SMNVEV.

The data were obtained in a study of T cell changes during pregnancy in multiple sclerosis (dated by TCRdb to the late 2010s). With regard to the full study: In women with multiple sclerosis, the researchers looked at how the T cell repertoire shifted as pregnancy progressed.

This receptor was taken from a female donor with multiple sclerosis, enrolled in a pregnancy study. Here the sequenced sample was peripheral blood, taken in the third trimester of pregnancy. The chain joins TRBV27 to TRBJ2-1; TRBD2 agrees with 7 junctional bases. The DNA reads TGTGCCAGCAGTCCCGGGACTAAGGGGAATGAGCAGTTCTTC. It specifies CASSPGTKGNEQFF.